Following are 30 T cell receptor beta chains from one sample sequenced in a study of shared clonotypes between healthy human individuals. Assay used: immunoSEQ multiplex PCR; TCRdb lists only in-frame clones, some missing. Among hundreds of thousands of clones listed, over 65% were seen once. The sequenced sample consisted of memory CD4+ T cells sorted from blood. Subset indicated: CD45RA-negative fraction. The origin of the receptors is a woman aged 25 to 45 in good health.

This clone was counted many times. This chain uses TRBV6-4 with TRBJ2-3; D may be TRBD2 (5 bases). From germline, CDR1 is MRHNA and CDR2 SNTAGT. CDR3 size: 14 residues. The germline V and J ends were trimmed by 0 bases and 8 bases, with 12 bases remaining between them. DNA for the CDR3: TGTGCCAGCAGTGACTCGATTCGGGCGGGTACGCAGTATTTT. Translated, it gives CASSDSIRAGTQYF.

This sequence joins TRBV30 and TRBJ2-5; TRBD2 might be the D (5 bases). Germline-derived CDR1 and CDR2 are GTSNPN and SVGIG (reference sequence). Trimming removed 4 bases from V and 3 bases from J, with 15 bases in between. The CDR3 sequence is 14 residues long. Here the CDR3 DNA reads TGTGCCTGGAATATTGGTTCGAGGGAAGAGACCCAGTACTTC. This translates into CAWNIGSREETQYF.

The chain uses TRBV28 and TRBJ2-3; 11 nucleotides line up with TRBD2. The CDR3 has 19 residues. Germline V gene lookup returns CDR1 MDHEN and CDR2 SYDVKM. The junction had 11 bases not matched to a gene; V was cut back by 3 bases and J by 0 bases. CDR3 DNA sequence: TGTGCCAGCAGTTTGGGCCTTAGCGGGAGGGCCCCTAGCACAGATACGCAGTATTTT. Protein product: CASSLGLSGRAPSTDTQYF.

V gene TRBV28 combines with J gene TRBJ2-3, with D perhaps TRBD1 (6 bases). V lost 3 bases and J lost 2, with 15 bases in between. CDR1 and CDR2 from the germline V gene are MDHEN and SYDVKM. The CDR3 has 16 amino acids. Here the CDR3 reads CASSFSYRAATDTQYF. CDR3 nucleotides: TGTGCCAGCAGTTTTAGCTACAGGGCCGCCACAGATACGCAGTATTTT.

This chain links TRBV6-5 with TRBJ1-2; TRBD1 agrees at 7 bases. Looked up from germline, CDR1 is MNHEY and CDR2 is SVGAGI. V shed 5 bases, J shed 8 bases, and the junction held 5 bases outside the gene matches. The CDR3 has 12 residues. The CDR3 is CASSRGQQGYTF. The CDR3 DNA follows: TGTGCCAGCAGTAGGGGACAGCAAGGCTACACCTTC.

Comments on this clone: The same CDR3 also results from other DNA sequences found in this sample. The rearrangement uses TRBV19 and TRBJ2-2, with 7 bases lining up with TRBD1. Losses at the gene ends were 2 bases for V and 0 bases for J; bases not matched to a gene: 0. Germline V gene lookup returns CDR1 LNHDA and CDR2 SQIVND (reference sequence). This CDR3 has 15 residues. This CDR3 reads CASSIQGANTGELFF. The CDR3 DNA sequence: TGTGCCAGTAGTATACAGGGGGCGAACACCGGGGAGCTGTTTTTT.

The genes are TRBV11-2 and TRBJ2-7, with 7 nucleotides matching TRBD1. Germline V gene data show CDR1 as SGHAT and CDR2 as FQNNGV. The trim removed 5 bases at V and 3 bases at J, leaving 13 bases unmatched. The CDR3 loop spans 16 amino acids. As DNA, the CDR3 is TGTGCCAGCAGCGGATACAGGGGAGAATGGGTCTACGAGCAGTACTTC. It yields the protein CASSGYRGEWVYEQYF.

The chain combines TRBV19 with TRBJ1-5; TRBD1 agrees at 7 bases. CDR1 LNHDA and CDR2 SQIVND come from the germline V gene (reference sequence). This CDR3 region has 15 residues. The J segment lost 1 base and the V segment lost 6 bases, leaving 6 bases of the junction unmatched. The CDR3 DNA sequence: TGTGCCAGTAGAAAAAAGGGGGCGAGCAATCAGCCCCAGCATTTT. As protein: CASRKKGASNQPQHF.

In the case of this clone: The sample has other DNA sequences that encode this CDR3 too. The rearrangement joins TRBV28 to TRBJ1-4; no clear D. V lost 3 bases and J lost 1, with 6 bases in between. The CDR3 covers 14 residues. Germline V gene lookup returns CDR1 MDHEN and CDR2 SYDVKM. The CDR3 bases are TGTGCCAGCAGTTTTCAGAGAACTAATGAAAAACTGTTTTTT. Its protein product is CASSFQRTNEKLFF.

The rearrangement uses TRBV11-2 and TRBJ1-6; D is uncertain. The CDR3 covers 12 residues. The V gene's germline CDR1 is SGHAT and CDR2 FQNNGV. V shed 6 bases and J shed 10 bases, with 10 bases lying between them. CDR3 DNA: TGTGCCAGCAGTTCTCTTACCTCACCCCTCCACTTT. The encoded protein is CASSSLTSPLHF.

V is TRBV18 and J is TRBJ1-3, with D unclear. Trimming stripped 2 bases from V and 0 bases from J, with 17 bases between. Germline values: CDR1 KGHSH, CDR2 LQKENI. The CDR3 has 18 amino acids. This CDR3 is CASSPMVMSESSGNTIYF. The CDR3 nucleotides read TGTGCCAGCTCACCAATGGTGATGTCGGAGAGCTCTGGAAACACCATATATTTT.

This clone was recorded many times. The DNA for the CDR3 is TGTGCCAGCATCGAAGGGGTGAACACTGAAGCTTTCTTT. Its protein product is CASIEGVNTEAFF. The genes are TRBV28 and TRBJ1-1; D is perhaps TRBD1 (5 bases). V was pared by 7 bases and J by 0 bases, with 9 bases between. The CDR3 extends over 13 amino acids. From germline, CDR1 is MDHEN and CDR2 SYDVKM.

The chain employs TRBV5-1 and TRBJ2-1; 7 bases agree with TRBD1. Germline CDR1 is SGHRS and CDR2 is YFSETQ. The CDR3 runs 15 residues. Losses at the gene ends were 4 bases for V and 7 bases for J; bases not matched to a gene: 11. CDR3 nucleotide sequence: TGCGCCAGCAGCCGAGACAGGGTGGGTTCGAATGAGCAGTTCTTC. It codes for CASSRDRVGSNEQFF. The full variable domain, completed using reference TRBV5-1 and TRBJ2-1, is KAGVTQTPRYLIKTRGQQVTLSCSPISGHRSVSWYQQTPGQGLQFLFEYFSETQRNKGNFPGRFSGRQFSNSRSEMNVSTLELGDSALYLCASSRDRVGSNEQFFGPGTRLTVL.

The J gene is TRBJ2-7, the V gene TRBV5-1, with unresolved D. The V gene lost 4 bases and the J gene lost 0 bases, with 17 bases spanning the gap. The CDR3 contains 16 residues. Per germline, CDR1 SGHRS and CDR2 YFSETQ. CDR3 protein: CASSLKPNPSSYEQYF. The CDR3 coding sequence is TGCGCCAGCAGCCTAAAACCCAATCCAAGCTCCTACGAGCAGTACTTC.

The V gene is TRBV10-3, the J gene TRBJ1-4; perhaps TRBD1 as D (6 bases). Germline values: CDR1 ENHRY, CDR2 SYGVKD. This CDR3 has 15 amino acids. Trimming left V 6 bases short and J 2 bases short, with 13 bases between. In DNA, the CDR3 is TGTGCCATCAGCGCCAACAGGGCCACTAATGAAAAACTGTTTTTT. The encoded protein is CAISANRATNEKLFF.

The table lists this clone with a count of one. This sample also contains other DNA sequences that code for the same CDR3. The chain links TRBV28 to TRBJ1-4; D is ambiguous. The V and J ends lost 3 bases and 2 bases respectively, with 7 bases between them. Germline V CDR1 and CDR2: MDHEN, SYDVKM. The CDR3 is 14 residues long. The CDR3 sequence: CASSFQRTNEKLFF. In DNA, the CDR3 is TGTGCCAGCAGTTTTCAGAGGACTAATGAAAAACTGTTTTTT.

A single count supports this clone. This rearrangement joins TRBV18 to TRBJ1-2; D is undetermined. This CDR3 comprises 12 residues. The V gene lost 2 bases and the J gene lost 8 bases, with 9 bases spanning the gap. Germline V gene lookup returns CDR1 KGHSH and CDR2 LQKENI. In DNA, the CDR3 is TGTGCCAGCTCACCAATTTCGGTGGGCTACACCTTC. It specifies CASSPISVGYTF.

The chain is built from TRBV5-4 and TRBJ2-7; 8 bases match TRBD1. CDR3 size: 16 residues. CDR1 and CDR2 from the germline V gene are SGHNT and YYREEE (reference sequence). V lost 1 base to trimming and J lost 5 bases; unmatched junction nucleotides: 11. The CDR3 DNA reads as TGTGCCAGCAGCTTGAGAGGACAGGGCTTCCCCAACGAGCAGTACTTC. Encoded protein: CASSLRGQGFPNEQYF.

This rearrangement joins TRBV27 to TRBJ2-1, with D tentatively TRBD1 (6 bases). The germline V gene has CDR1 MNHEY and CDR2 SMNVEV (reference sequence). The CDR3 covers 14 residues. V lost 5 bases, J lost 7 bases, and 15 bases lay in between. The DNA of the CDR3 is TGTGCCAGCAGTCTGAGACAGGCCGGGAATGAGCAGTTCTTC. Residues: CASSLRQAGNEQFF.

The chain links TRBV19 to TRBJ2-5; D remains ambiguous. The CDR3 length is 13 residues. V was shortened by 3 bases and J by 2 bases, with 7 bases between the two germline ends. The germline V gene encodes CDR1 LNHDA and CDR2 SQIVND (reference sequence). The CDR3 nucleotides read TGTGCCAGTAGTATTGTGATACAAGAGACCCAGTACTTC. Amino acids: CASSIVIQETQYF.

The chain uses TRBV28 and TRBJ1-5; D ambiguous. Germline V gene sequence: CDR1 MDHEN, CDR2 SYDVKM. There are 12 residues in the CDR3. The germline V and J ends were trimmed by 4 bases and 5 bases, with 6 bases remaining between them. CDR3 sequence: CASSYGDQPQHF. DNA of the CDR3: TGTGCCAGCAGTTATGGAGATCAGCCCCAGCATTTT.

The rearrangement joins TRBV6-5 to TRBJ1-1; possible D gene TRBD1, 6 bases. This CDR3 spans 16 amino acids. Germline V gene sequence: CDR1 MNHEY, CDR2 SVGAGI. Trimming removed 4 bases from V and 6 bases from J, with 21 bases in between. This CDR3 reads CASSSLLTGPSAEAFF. The DNA for the CDR3 is TGTGCCAGCAGTTCCCTACTGACAGGACCGAGCGCTGAAGCTTTCTTT.

This sequence joins TRBV2 and TRBJ2-5, with unresolved D. The germline V gene encodes CDR1 SNHLY and CDR2 FYNNEI. This CDR3 spans 13 amino acids. Between the trimmed V and J ends, which lost 8 bases and 4 bases, there was a span of 14 bases. The CDR3 bases are TGTGCCAGCCTCCGGGCGGCGCGAGAGACCCAGTACTTC. This gives the protein CASLRAARETQYF.

V and J are TRBV10-3 and TRBJ2-7; D possibly uses TRBD1 or TRBD2 (5 bases each). Germline V CDR1 and CDR2: ENHRY, SYGVKD. This CDR3 has 13 amino acids. The ends were cut back, 6 bases at V and 2 bases at J, with 11 bases in the middle. CDR3 residues: CAIRHRDAYEQYF. DNA for the CDR3: TGTGCCATCAGACATCGGGACGCCTACGAGCAGTACTTC.

Comments on this clone: Other nucleotide sequences in the sample specify the same CDR3. This chain connects TRBV9 to TRBJ2-2; D call uncertain. This CDR3 spans 14 amino acids. Germline V lookup: CDR1 SGDLS, CDR2 YYNGEE. The germline V and J ends were trimmed by 2 bases and 4 bases, with 9 bases remaining between them. The CDR3 coding sequence is TGTGCCAGCAGCGTCGGCAGATCCACCGGGGAGCTGTTTTTT. This translates into CASSVGRSTGELFF.

This clone was counted ten times or more. This chain links TRBV19 with TRBJ1-2, with 8 bases identical to TRBD1. Germline CDR1 LNHDA, CDR2 SQIVND (reference sequence). V gave up 9 bases and J gave up 3 bases; unmatched junction bases: 9. The CDR3 is 14 amino acids. CDR3 sequence reads: CASQGRTGYYGYTF. CDR3 bases: TGTGCCAGCCAGGGAAGGACAGGGTACTATGGCTACACCTTC. The full variable domain, rest sourced from reference TRBV19 and TRBJ1-2, is DGGITQSPKYLFRKEGQNVTLSCEQNLNHDAMYWYRQDPGQGLRLIYYSQIVNDFQKGDIAEGYSVSREKKESFPLTVTSAQKNPTAFYLCASQGRTGYYGYTFGSGTRLTVV.

The chain recombines TRBV5-4 with TRBJ2-5; 8 positions agree with TRBD2. V was pared by 5 bases and J by 5 bases, with 11 bases of the junction left unmatched. The germline V gene has CDR1 SGHNT and CDR2 YYREEE (reference sequence). The CDR3 totals 15 residues. CDR3 sequence: CASRSVGTRRETQYF. The CDR3 nucleotides read TGTGCCAGCAGATCCGTCGGGACTAGAAGGGAGACCCAGTACTTC.

This clone was recorded at least ten times. Distinct nucleotide sequences in the sample also encode this CDR3. The chain is built from TRBV5-1 and TRBJ2-1; TRBD1 matches 9 bases. Germline loops: CDR1 SGHRS, CDR2 YFSETQ. The CDR3 totals 15 residues. V shed 0 bases and J 4 bases; nucleotides not matched to a gene: 2. This chain's CDR3 is CASSLGDRDYNEQFF. The DNA of the CDR3 is TGCGCCAGCAGCTTGGGGGACAGGGATTACAATGAGCAGTTCTTC.

J is TRBJ2-1 and V is TRBV2; TRBD1 aligns across 7 bases. The CDR3 consists of 15 residues. Trimming removed 5 bases from V and 2 bases from J; junction bases left unmatched: 6. Looked up from germline, CDR1 is SNHLY and CDR2 is FYNNEI. The CDR3 DNA follows: TGTGCCAGCAGTCAACAGGGGCTAGCCTACAATGAGCAGTTCTTC. As protein: CASSQQGLAYNEQFF.

This chain connects TRBV18 to TRBJ2-1; weak D call: TRBD2 (6 bases). Per germline, CDR1 KGHSH and CDR2 LQKENI. V was trimmed by 5 bases and J by 7 bases, leaving 12 bases between them. This CDR3 has 13 residues. This CDR3 is CASSTGDWNEQFF. For the CDR3, the DNA is TGTGCCAGCTCAACTGGGGACTGGAATGAGCAGTTCTTC. Full variable domain (rest looked up from reference TRBV18 and TRBJ2-1): NAGVMQNPRHLVRRRGQEARLRCSPMKGHSHVYWYRQLPEEGLKFMVYLQKENIIDESGMPKERFSAEFPKEGPSILRIQQVVRGDSAAYFCASSTGDWNEQFFGPGTRLTVL.